The next 12 T cell receptor beta chains were all read from a single sample in a study of tissue T cells after allogeneic stem cell transplantation. This table comes from immunoSEQ multiplex PCR, and its TCRdb copy is limited to in-frame clones, with some not included. The sample lists 1,500 to 2,000 clones; 82% were seen once. Enrolled prospectively were adult allogeneic hematopoietic cell transplant recipients whose graft-versus-host disease was steroid-refractory. Sequenced here: stomach tissue, sampled at autopsy. These receptors were obtained from a male patient of 60 years or more with steroid-refractory graft-versus-host disease after an allogeneic stem cell transplant. The graft donor may account for some of the T cells.

V is TRBV27 and J is TRBJ1-2; the D is unclear. The germline gives CDR1 MNHEY, CDR2 SMNVEV (reference sequence). The CDR3 covers 16 residues. V was shortened by 5 bases and J by 2 bases, with 18 bases between the two germline ends. The CDR3 loop reads CASSPKGQTLNYGYTF. The CDR3 DNA is TGTGCCAGCAGTCCCAAGGGCCAGACGCTCAACTATGGCTACACCTTC.

The CDR3 DNA is TGTGCCAGCAGTTATTTTATCGGCAGAGGGGACTATGGCTACACCTTC. Translating it yields CASSYFIGRGDYGYTF. The chain combines TRBV6-2 or TRBV6-3 with TRBJ1-2, with D perhaps TRBD1 (5 bases). V was cut by 3 bases and J by 3 bases, with 17 bases left in between. Germline CDR1 reads MNHEY; CDR2 reads SVGEGT. The length of the CDR3 is 16 residues.

J is TRBJ2-7 and V is TRBV19, with D tentatively TRBD1 (5 bases). Germline CDR1 reads LNHDA; CDR2 reads SQIVND (reference sequence). Trimming stripped 3 bases from V and 5 bases from J, with 14 bases between. The CDR3 covers 14 residues. The CDR3 DNA reads TGTGCCAGTAGTATCAACAGGATGACGGACGAGCAGTACTTC. It codes for CASSINRMTDEQYF. The full variable domain, in which reference TRBV19 and TRBJ2-7 provide the parts outside the CDR3, is DGGITQSPKYLFRKEGQNVTLSCEQNLNHDAMYWYRQDPGQGLRLIYYSQIVNDFQKGDIAEGYSVSREKKESFPLTVTSAQKNPTAFYLCASSINRMTDEQYFGPGTRLTVT.

J is TRBJ1-3 and V is TRBV5-5, with a possible D match to TRBD1 (5 bases). Trimming removed 5 bases at V and 2 bases at J, with 14 bases between. The germline CDR1 and CDR2 sequences are SGHKS and YYEKEE (reference sequence). The CDR3 is made up of 15 amino acids. DNA for the CDR3: TGTGCCAGCAGGATTGGGGCAGGGACTGGAAACACCATATATTTT. This codes for CASRIGAGTGNTIYF. Together with reference TRBV5-5 and TRBJ1-3, the CDR3 gives the full variable domain: DAGVTQSPTHLIKTRGQQVTLRCSPISGHKSVSWYQQVLGQGPQFIFQYYEKEERGRGNFPDRFSARQFPNYSSELNVNALLLGDSALYLCASRIGAGTGNTIYFGEGSWLTVV.

The chain joins TRBV4-2 to TRBJ1-1; 7 positions match TRBD1. The trim removed 0 bases at V and 6 bases at J, leaving 7 bases unmatched. This CDR3 is built from 15 residues. CDR1 LGHNA and CDR2 YNFKEQ come from the germline V gene. The CDR3 bases are TGTGCCAGCAGCCAAGATCAGGGGGAGGGCGCTGAAGCTTTCTTT. Its translation: CASSQDQGEGAEAFF.

The gene calls are TRBV7-9 and TRBJ2-5; D not resolved. Germline V gene lookup returns CDR1 SEHNR and CDR2 FQNEAQ (reference sequence). Trimming removed 2 bases from V and 5 bases from J, with 6 bases in between. The CDR3 sequence is 12 residues long. The CDR3 is CASSLLSETQYF. The CDR3 DNA follows: TGTGCCAGCAGCTTACTGTCCGAGACCCAGTACTTC.

V is TRBV5-1 and J is TRBJ1-2, with D unclear. V dropped 4 bases and J dropped 0 bases, with 7 bases sitting between them. This CDR3 spans 13 amino acids. Germline CDR1 reads SGHRS; CDR2 reads YFSETQ. CDR3 nucleotide sequence: TGCGCCAGCAGCCCGTCAGCTAACTATGGCTACACCTTC. This encodes CASSPSANYGYTF.

J is TRBJ1-1 and V is TRBV28; tentatively, D is TRBD1 (6 bases). This CDR3 has 15 amino acids. Germline loops: CDR1 MDHEN, CDR2 SYDVKM. The ends were cut back, 6 bases at V and 4 bases at J, with 18 bases in the middle. For the CDR3, the DNA is TGTGCCAGCAGAACCCGAGGGGAAGGGGGCACTGAAGCTTTCTTT. This gives the protein CASRTRGEGGTEAFF. Drawing the rest from reference TRBV28 and TRBJ1-1, the complete variable domain is DVKVTQSSRYLVKRTGEKVFLECVQDMDHENMFWYRQDPGLGLRLIYFSYDVKMKEKGDIPEGYSVSREKKERFSLILESASTNQTSMYLCASRTRGEGGTEAFFGQGTRLTVV.

V and J are TRBV11-3 and TRBJ2-7; D uncertain. Germline CDR1 and CDR2: SGHNT and YENEEA. The ends were cut back, 0 bases at V and 6 bases at J, with 9 bases in the middle. This CDR3 is 13 amino acids long. The CDR3: CASSLEQDREQYF. Written as DNA, the CDR3 is TGTGCCAGCAGCTTAGAGCAGGATCGCGAGCAGTACTTC.

The chain combines TRBV5-1 with TRBJ1-1; D ambiguous. The CDR3 has 13 amino acids. The germline gives CDR1 SGHRS, CDR2 YFSETQ. V lost 3 bases and J 6 bases, leaving 12 bases between the germline ends. CDR3 sequence (DNA): TGCGCCAGCAGCTCCCCGGGGAGTCCTGAAGCTTTCTTT. Translation gives CASSSPGSPEAFF.

This chain uses TRBV15 with TRBJ1-4; 8 nucleotides match TRBD1. CDR1 and CDR2 from the germline V gene are LNHNV and YYDKDF (reference sequence). V was clipped by 4 bases and J by 9 bases; unmatched bases: 7. This CDR3 has 14 residues. The CDR3 spells CATSTDRGVKKLFF. Written as DNA, the CDR3 is TGTGCCACCAGCACCGACAGGGGAGTTAAAAAACTGTTTTTT.

The sample holds a few counts of this clone. This rearrangement joins TRBV7-3 to TRBJ2-1; maybe TRBD1 (7 bases). This CDR3 region has 15 residues. Germline loops: CDR1 SGHTA, CDR2 FQGTGA. V was clipped by 2 bases and J by 2 bases, with 10 bases between them. CDR3 DNA sequence: TGTGCCAGCAGCTTAGACAGGGAGGCCTACAATGAGCAGTTCTTC. Translated, it gives CASSLDREAYNEQFF.